This T cell receptor (beta chain) was sequenced for a study of T-cell memory formation after mild COVID-19. Regarding the study as a whole: There was no confirmation that second-wave clones peaking on day 37 were SARS-CoV-2 specific. Contracting CD4+ clones lay largely in CM and EM, with CD8+ ones residing in EMRA.

Concerning this clonotype itself: Its target is unknown.

CDR3 length: 14 residues. The germline V gene has CDR1 MGHDK and CDR2 SYGVNS. V lost 3 bases to trimming and J lost 10 bases; unmatched junction nucleotides: 10. Each CDR3 protein is one row after TCRdb ran MiXCR on the 5' RACE reads. The sample includes a few hundred thousand distinct CDR3 sequences, around 19% of them seen just once. The chain couples TRBV25-1 to TRBJ1-1, with TRBD1 matching over 8 bases. This receptor was taken from a man between 18 and 29 years old who had mild COVID-19 (a few samples of this study predate the infection). Cell type and time point are not known. Sample: PBMCs or a T cell subset sorted from them (not recorded which). CDR3 DNA sequence: TGTGCCAGCAGTGATTCTCGGACAGGGCTCGCAGCTTTCTTT. Its translation: CASSDSRTGLAAFF.